This T cell receptor beta chain emerged from a study of regulatory T cells in long-lasting Graves disease. Turning to the study itself: Disease was considered persistent Graves' disease after over 5 years of antithyroid drugs (with positive TSH receptor antibodies). Study-wide points: Persistent disease preferred TRBV28, TRBJ1-2 and TRBJ2-5.

A note on this clonotype: Its matching antigen is unknown.

Library construction for TCR beta used iRepertoire HTBI primers and Arm-PCR of CDR3 regions. Per the authors' pipeline: Samples revealed under 65 TRBV and 15 or so TRBJ segments. MiXCR, run by TCRdb on the multiplex PCR reads, gives a single entry per CDR3 protein. For this entry, the V and J calls and clone size follow TCRdb and not the study's own pipeline. The sample consists of 400,000 or so distinct CDR3 sequences, 23% of them appearing once. Time point meaning: persistent/refractory GD, antithyroid drugs over 5 years with positive TRAb. PBMCs provided the RNA from which the TCR library was made. A blood draw put roughly 10 milliliters of peripheral blood into EDTA tubes. V was shortened by 0 bases and J by 6 bases, with 10 bases between the two germline ends. This CDR3 contains 14 residues.

This TCR derives from a female donor with Graves disease. This chain joins TRBV12-3 or TRBV12-4 and TRBJ2-3; no clear D gene. Sample: peripheral blood mononuclear cells (PBMCs), taken when the disease was refractory, from a patient treated with antithyroid drugs. For the CDR3, the DNA is TGTGCCAGCAGTTTAGCCTCCCTCGGGGATACGCAGTATTTT. Its protein is CASSLASLGDTQYF.